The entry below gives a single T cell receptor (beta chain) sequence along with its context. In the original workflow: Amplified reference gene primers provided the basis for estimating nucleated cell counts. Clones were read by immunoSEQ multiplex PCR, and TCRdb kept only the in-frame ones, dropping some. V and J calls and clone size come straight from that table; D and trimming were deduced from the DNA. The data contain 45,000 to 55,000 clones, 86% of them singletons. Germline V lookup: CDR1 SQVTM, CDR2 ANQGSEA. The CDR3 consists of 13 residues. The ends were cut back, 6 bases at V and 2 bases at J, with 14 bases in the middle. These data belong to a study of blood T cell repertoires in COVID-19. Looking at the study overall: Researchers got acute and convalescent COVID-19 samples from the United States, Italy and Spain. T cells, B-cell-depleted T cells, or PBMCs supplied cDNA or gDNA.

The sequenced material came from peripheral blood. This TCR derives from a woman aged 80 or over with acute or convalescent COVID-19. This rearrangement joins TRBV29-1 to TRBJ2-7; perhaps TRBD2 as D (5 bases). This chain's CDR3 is CSVQITGTYEQYV. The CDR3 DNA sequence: TGCAGCGTACAAATAACGGGGACCTACGAGCAGTACGTC.